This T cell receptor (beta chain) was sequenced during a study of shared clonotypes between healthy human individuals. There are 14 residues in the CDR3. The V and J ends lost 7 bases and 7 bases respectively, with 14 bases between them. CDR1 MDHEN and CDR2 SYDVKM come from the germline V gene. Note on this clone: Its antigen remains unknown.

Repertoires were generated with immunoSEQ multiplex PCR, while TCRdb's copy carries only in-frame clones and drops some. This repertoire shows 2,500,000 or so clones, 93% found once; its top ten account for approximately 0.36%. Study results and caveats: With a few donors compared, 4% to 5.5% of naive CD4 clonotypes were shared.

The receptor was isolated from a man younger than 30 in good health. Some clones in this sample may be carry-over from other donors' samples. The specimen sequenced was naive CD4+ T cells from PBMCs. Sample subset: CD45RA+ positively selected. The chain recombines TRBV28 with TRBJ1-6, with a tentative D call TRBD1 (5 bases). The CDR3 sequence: CASNPGWGNSPLHF. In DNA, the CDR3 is TGTGCCAGCAACCCAGGGTGGGGGAATTCACCCCTCCACTTT.